Below, 20 T cell receptor beta chains from the same sample are listed, as sequenced in a study of cytomegalovirus exposure and HLA in healthy donors. Assay used: immunoSEQ multiplex PCR; TCRdb lists only in-frame clones, some missing. There are about 240,000 clones in the sample; roughly 89% occur only once, and about 3% lies in the top ten. Sequenced: PBMCs. The receptors derive from a man aged 18 to 35 in good health and CMV-seronegative.

The V call is TRBV6-5, the J call TRBJ1-3, with a possible D match to TRBD1 (5 bases). V gave up 6 bases and J gave up 4 bases, with 13 bases separating them. Germline V gene sequence: CDR1 MNHEY, CDR2 SVGAGI. This CDR3 is 14 amino acids long. In nucleotides, the CDR3 is TGTGCCAGCAGACCCCCAGGGCGGGGAAACACCATATATTTT. Protein sequence: CASRPPGRGNTIYF.

The chain uses TRBV5-1 and TRBJ2-7; 7 nucleotides agree with TRBD2. This CDR3 is 15 amino acids long. The V segment lost 4 bases and the J segment 2 bases; nucleotides outside the gene matches: 9. In germline, CDR1 is SGHRS, CDR2 YFSETQ. Written as DNA, the CDR3 is TGCGCCAGCAGCCACGGACTAGAGACCCCCTACGAGCAGTACTTC. Translating it yields CASSHGLETPYEQYF.

The CDR3 sequence: CASSKDRCVGAVYNEQFF. CDR3 DNA: TGTGCCAGCAGCAAAGATCGGTGTGTGGGAGCTGTCTACAATGAGCAGTTCTTC. This chain uses TRBV21-1 with TRBJ2-1; the D call TRBD2 from the table was never checked on the DNA. TRBV21-1 is listed as a pseudogene. The CDR3 is 18 residues long.

V gene TRBV4-2 combines with J gene TRBJ2-7, with 9 bases identical to TRBD1. The germline V gene has CDR1 LGHNA and CDR2 YNFKEQ. Trimming removed 5 bases from V and 2 bases from J; junction bases left unmatched: 7. The CDR3 covers 15 residues. This CDR3 reads CASSDGTGKAYEQYF. Here the CDR3 DNA reads TGTGCCAGCAGCGACGGGACAGGGAAGGCCTACGAGCAGTACTTC.

The chain has TRBV5-4 and TRBJ2-7; TRBD1 agrees at 10 bases. J lost 4 bases, V lost 4 bases, and 11 bases had no gene match. Per the germline V gene, CDR1 is SGHNT and CDR2 is YYREEE (reference sequence). CDR3 length: 16 residues. CDR3 sequence: CASSRMTGGPIYEQYF. The CDR3 nucleotides read TGTGCCAGCAGCCGAATGACAGGGGGCCCAATATACGAGCAGTACTTC.

The chain combines TRBV28 with TRBJ1-6; D is unresolved. V lost 6 bases and J lost 7, with 10 bases in between. CDR1 MDHEN and CDR2 SYDVKM come from the germline V gene. CDR3 length: 13 amino acids. This CDR3 reads CASSRLLNSPLHF. CDR3 sequence (DNA): TGTGCCAGCAGCCGACTCTTGAATTCACCCCTCCACTTT.

The rearrangement uses TRBV19 and TRBJ1-2; D is unresolved. The CDR3 is made up of 11 amino acids. Trimming removed 9 bases at V and 2 bases at J, with 7 bases between. Germline V gene lookup returns CDR1 LNHDA and CDR2 SQIVND (reference sequence). CDR3 amino acids: CASTNNYGYTF. For the CDR3, the DNA is TGTGCCAGCACAAACAACTATGGCTACACCTTC.

This rearrangement joins TRBV7-2 to TRBJ2-1, with TRBD2 matching 8 bases. This CDR3 is built from 16 residues. V lost 4 bases to trimming and J lost 9 bases; unmatched junction nucleotides: 14. Germline V gene lookup returns CDR1 SGHTA and CDR2 FQGNSA. This CDR3 reads CASSSQGAGGVSEQFF. CDR3 bases: TGTGCCAGCAGCTCCCAAGGGGCGGGAGGCGTAAGTGAGCAGTTCTTC.

The rearrangement joins TRBV7-2 to TRBJ2-7; TRBD1 aligns across 9 bases. The CDR3 spans 14 residues. The junction had 4 bases not matched to a gene; V was cut back by 3 bases and J by 4 bases. The germline gives CDR1 SGHTA, CDR2 FQGNSA. The CDR3 region has the DNA TGTGCCAGCAGCTTCAGACAGGGGGAATACGAGCAGTACTTC. Protein: CASSFRQGEYEQYF.

The table lists this clone with a count of one. This chain connects TRBV7-2 to TRBJ1-6; D remains unclear. Trimming cost V 2 bases and J 3 bases, with 5 bases left between them. The CDR3 covers 14 residues. CDR1 SGHTA and CDR2 FQGNSA come from the germline V gene. CDR3 region: CASSLRVYNSPLHF. The CDR3 DNA is TGTGCCAGCAGCTTACGGGTCTATAATTCACCCCTCCACTTT.

The chain combines TRBV6-1 with TRBJ1-2; 9 positions agree with TRBD1. The CDR3 runs 13 residues. V shed 7 bases, J shed 4 bases, and the junction held 4 bases outside the gene matches. Germline CDR1 and CDR2: MNHNS and SASEGT. The chain's CDR3 is CASIWDRVYGYTF. CDR3 nucleotides: TGTGCCAGCATATGGGACAGGGTCTATGGCTACACCTTC.

J is TRBJ2-5 and V is TRBV25-1; maybe TRBD1 (6 bases). V was clipped by 8 bases and J by 3 bases, with 13 bases between them. CDR1 and CDR2 (germline): MGHDK, SYGVNS. The CDR3 contains 13 residues. For the CDR3, the DNA is TGTGCCAGCGGATGGACAGAAGAAGAGACCCAGTACTTC. Translation: CASGWTEEETQYF.

The V gene is TRBV6-5, the J gene TRBJ2-2; D remains unclear. From germline, CDR1 is MNHEY and CDR2 SVGAGI. Between the trimmed V and J ends, which lost 8 bases and 4 bases, there was a span of 17 bases. The CDR3 covers 15 residues. The CDR3 is CASFERFGSTGELFF. The CDR3, as DNA: TGTGCCAGCTTCGAGAGGTTCGGCAGCACCGGGGAGCTGTTTTTT.

This chain links TRBV6-5 with TRBJ1-2; D might be TRBD1 (6 bases). In germline, CDR1 is MNHEY, CDR2 SVGAGI. The CDR3 contains 14 residues. The V and J ends lost 2 bases and 5 bases respectively, with 12 bases between them. This CDR3 is CASSYQGLVYGYTF. Written as DNA, the CDR3 is TGTGCCAGCAGTTACCAGGGGTTGGTTTATGGCTACACCTTC.

V is TRBV29-1 and J is TRBJ2-7; D is possibly TRBD1 (5 bases). Trimming left V 1 base short and J 6 bases short, with 10 bases between. Germline V lookup: CDR1 SQVTM, CDR2 ANQGSEA. CDR3 length: 12 residues. CDR3 loop: CSVEVQGAEQYF. DNA for the CDR3: TGCAGCGTTGAAGTCCAGGGCGCCGAGCAGTACTTC.

V is TRBV7-2 and J is TRBJ1-5; D is unresolved. CDR1 and CDR2 (germline): SGHTA, FQGNSA. The CDR3 length is 14 residues. V was pared by 5 bases and J by 0 bases, with 8 bases between. Written as DNA, the CDR3 is TGTGCCAGCAGCCTGGAGTATAGCAATCAGCCCCAGCATTTT. This codes for CASSLEYSNQPQHF.

The CDR3 bases are TGTGCCAGCTCACCACCGGGGGGTTTCGACGAGCAGTACTTC. This translates into CASSPPGGFDEQYF. The chain is built from TRBV18 and TRBJ2-7; possible D gene TRBD2, 6 bases. The CDR3 has 14 amino acids. Between the trimmed V and J ends, which lost 0 bases and 5 bases, there was a span of 11 bases. Germline CDR1 KGHSH, CDR2 LQKENI.

This sequence joins TRBV4-3 and TRBJ1-1; 8 bases align to TRBD1. CDR1 LGHNA and CDR2 YSLEER come from the germline V gene. The ends lost 1 base at V and 6 bases at J; junction bases unmatched: 7. The CDR3 has 15 residues. CDR3 in DNA: TGCGCCAGCAGCCAAGTTGACAGGGGAACACCTGAAGCTTTCTTT. Its protein is CASSQVDRGTPEAFF.

The rearrangement joins TRBV9 to TRBJ2-1, with D perhaps TRBD2 (6 bases). V was trimmed by 6 bases and J by 4 bases, leaving 11 bases between them. The CDR3 sequence is 13 residues long. Germline V gene lookup returns CDR1 SGDLS and CDR2 YYNGEE. CDR3 residues: CASKGGNYNEQFF. CDR3 nucleotide sequence: TGTGCCAGCAAAGGCGGGAATTACAATGAGCAGTTCTTC.

The CDR3 is CASSLVGTGGSVQNNEQFF. As DNA, the CDR3 is TGTGCCAGCAGCTTAGTAGGGACAGGGGGCTCCGTCCAAAACAATGAGCAGTTCTTC. V usage is TRBV7-9 and J usage is TRBJ2-1; TRBD1 matches at 12 bases. The CDR3 length is 19 residues. V lost 1 base, J lost 5 bases, and 12 bases stayed unmatched. Germline CDR1 and CDR2: SEHNR and FQNEAQ (reference sequence).